The rows below give T cell receptor beta chains drawn from one sample of a study of T-cell memory formation after mild COVID-19. TCRdb independently ran MiXCR on the 5' RACE reads; one entry per CDR3 protein. The sample holds 89,000 or so distinct CDR3 sequences, roughly 12% seen once. The sequenced sample consisted of PBMCs or a T cell subset sorted from them (not recorded which). These receptors were taken from a man aged 18 to 30 who had mild COVID-19 (a few samples of this study predate the infection). Cell type and time point are not known. Each CDR3 is given with its conserved first and last residue. The order of the fields is V gene, clone size, J gene, D gene, CDR3 DNA, CDR3 protein. The D gene is left open where the match is weak. The listing skips clone size in some rows; elsewhere it reads once, few, many or a size class.

V gene: TRBV4-2; clone size: .; J gene: TRBJ2-3; D gene: .; CDR3 DNA: TGTGCCAGCAGCCAAGAGGGTAGCGCAAGCACAGATACGCAGTATTTT; CDR3 protein: CASSQEGSASTDTQYF
V gene: TRBV4-1; clone size: few; J gene: TRBJ1-3; D gene: .; CDR3 DNA: TGCGCCAGCAGCCCCGTTCAGGGCGTCTCTGGAAACACCATATATTTT; CDR3 protein: CASSPVQGVSGNTIYF
V gene: TRBV6-2/TRBV6-3; clone size: few; J gene: TRBJ1-1; D gene: .; CDR3 DNA: TGTGCCAGCACGGGCCCGAACTCTGAAGCTTTCTTT; CDR3 protein: CASTGPNSEAFF
V gene: TRBV27; clone size: .; J gene: TRBJ2-7; D gene: .; CDR3 DNA: TGTGCCAGCGGCTACGAGCAGTACTTC; CDR3 protein: CASGYEQYF
V gene: TRBV4-3; clone size: .; J gene: TRBJ2-3; D gene: .; CDR3 DNA: TGCGCCAGCAGCCAAGTTTCCATCGGGCAGGGAAACACAGATACGCAGTATTTT; CDR3 protein: CASSQVSIGQGNTDTQYF
V gene: TRBV11-2; clone size: .; J gene: TRBJ1-6; D gene: .; CDR3 DNA: TGTGCCAGCAGCTTAGGCGATAATTCACCCCTCCACTTT; CDR3 protein: CASSLGDNSPLHF
V gene: TRBV6-5; clone size: few; J gene: TRBJ2-6; D gene: .; CDR3 DNA: TGTGCCAGCAGTTATTCGGGGGCGCCTGGGGCCAACGTCCTGACTTTC; CDR3 protein: CASSYSGAPGANVLTF
V gene: TRBV19; clone size: many; J gene: TRBJ1-5; D gene: .; CDR3 DNA: TGTGCCAGTAGTATCTCCAGGAGGGATCAGCCCCAGCATTTT; CDR3 protein: CASSISRRDQPQHF
V gene: TRBV7-9; clone size: many; J gene: TRBJ2-3; D gene: TRBD2; CDR3 DNA: TGTGCCAGCAGCCCCCAAGAGCGGGGGGGCCCCGGAGATACGCAGTATTTT; CDR3 protein: CASSPQERGGPGDTQYF
V gene: TRBV12-3/TRBV12-4; clone size: .; J gene: TRBJ1-5; D gene: .; CDR3 DNA: TGTGCCAGCAGTTTATGGGGGAGGGATCAGCCCCAGCATTTT; CDR3 protein: CASSLWGRDQPQHF
V gene: TRBV20-1; clone size: few; J gene: TRBJ1-2; D gene: .; CDR3 DNA: TGCAGTGCTAGAGACCGGACAGCTAACTATGGCTACACCTTC; CDR3 protein: CSARDRTANYGYTF
V gene: TRBV11-2; clone size: .; J gene: TRBJ1-4; D gene: TRBD1; CDR3 DNA: TGTGCCAGCAGCTTTCCCGGGACAGGGAGAGAAAAACTGTTTTTT; CDR3 protein: CASSFPGTGREKLFF
V gene: TRBV29-1; clone size: few; J gene: TRBJ1-5; D gene: .; CDR3 DNA: TGCAGCGTTGAACTTCGGGGTGTGGGCAATCAGCCCCAGCATTTT; CDR3 protein: CSVELRGVGNQPQHF
V gene: TRBV30; clone size: few; J gene: TRBJ2-3; D gene: .; CDR3 DNA: TGTGCTGCAGGGCCGAACACAGATACGCAGTATTTT; CDR3 protein: CAAGPNTDTQYF
V gene: TRBV29-1; clone size: few; J gene: TRBJ2-7; D gene: .; CDR3 DNA: TGCAGCGTTGAAGATGGGACTGGCTCCTACGAGCAGTACTTC; CDR3 protein: CSVEDGTGSYEQYF
V gene: TRBV20-1; clone size: few; J gene: TRBJ2-3; D gene: TRBD2; CDR3 DNA: TGCAGTGCTAGGGCAGGACTAGCGCGCAGTAGCACAGATACGCAGTATTTT; CDR3 protein: CSARAGLARSSTDTQYF
V gene: TRBV5-6; clone size: .; J gene: TRBJ1-6; D gene: TRBD1; CDR3 DNA: TGTGCCAGCAGCCTTATTACAGGGGGCTTTTCACCCCTCCACTTT; CDR3 protein: CASSLITGGFSPLHF
V gene: TRBV6-5; clone size: .; J gene: TRBJ1-2; D gene: TRBD1; CDR3 DNA: TGTGCCAGCAGCCTGGGACAGAATAATGGCTACACCTTC; CDR3 protein: CASSLGQNNGYTF
V gene: TRBV4-2; clone size: .; J gene: TRBJ1-2; D gene: .; CDR3 DNA: TGTGCCAGCAGCCAAGACAGTTGGACTCATGACTATGGCTACACCTTC; CDR3 protein: CASSQDSWTHDYGYTF
V gene: TRBV7-2; clone size: .; J gene: TRBJ1-4; D gene: .; CDR3 DNA: TGTGCCAGCAGCTACCCCCTGGCAGGAACTAATGAAAAACTGTTTTTT; CDR3 protein: CASSYPLAGTNEKLFF
V gene: TRBV7-2; clone size: many; J gene: TRBJ2-7; D gene: .; CDR3 DNA: TGTGCCAGCAGCCGAATGGACAGCCTCCTCGCCTACGAGCAGTACTTC; CDR3 protein: CASSRMDSLLAYEQYF
V gene: TRBV7-2; clone size: .; J gene: TRBJ1-2; D gene: TRBD1; CDR3 DNA: TGTGCCAGCAGCTTATTGGGACAGGGGGCCCTTCATGGCTACACCTTC; CDR3 protein: CASSLLGQGALHGYTF
V gene: TRBV7-9; clone size: many; J gene: TRBJ2-5; D gene: .; CDR3 DNA: TGTGCCAGCAGCTTAGCATTCCAAGAGACCCAGTACTTC; CDR3 protein: CASSLAFQETQYF
V gene: TRBV7-9; clone size: few; J gene: TRBJ2-7; D gene: .; CDR3 DNA: TGTGCCAGCAGCCCAAGGGGGGGTTACGAGCAGTACTTC; CDR3 protein: CASSPRGGYEQYF
V gene: TRBV6-4; clone size: many; J gene: TRBJ2-1; D gene: TRBD2; CDR3 DNA: TGTGCCAGCAGTGACGGGACTAGCGGGGGTCCCAATGAGCAGTTCTTC; CDR3 protein: CASSDGTSGGPNEQFF
V gene: TRBV5-6; clone size: .; J gene: TRBJ2-2; D gene: .; CDR3 DNA: TGTGCCAGCAGCTTGGATAAGGGGACCAACACCGGGGAGCTGTTTTTT; CDR3 protein: CASSLDKGTNTGELFF
V gene: TRBV4-1; clone size: .; J gene: TRBJ1-1; D gene: .; CDR3 DNA: TGCGCCAGCAGCCAAGCTTTAGGGTTGAAAAATGAAGCTTTCTTT; CDR3 protein: CASSQALGLKNEAFF
V gene: TRBV6-5; clone size: .; J gene: TRBJ2-1; D gene: TRBD2; CDR3 DNA: TGTGCCAGCAGTTACTATTCGGCGGGGGTAAATGAGCAGTTCTTC; CDR3 protein: CASSYYSAGVNEQFF
V gene: TRBV6-2/TRBV6-3; clone size: .; J gene: TRBJ1-1; D gene: .; CDR3 DNA: TGTGCCAGCAGTCCAGGACGGGCGAACACTGAAGCTTTCTTT; CDR3 protein: CASSPGRANTEAFF
V gene: TRBV25-1; clone size: few; J gene: TRBJ2-2; D gene: .; CDR3 DNA: TGTGCCAGCAGTGAACAGGGAGGAACCGGGGAGCTGTTTTTT; CDR3 protein: CASSEQGGTGELFF
V gene: TRBV9; clone size: .; J gene: TRBJ2-2; D gene: .; CDR3 DNA: TGTGCCAGCAGCGTAGCGGGGTCCGGGGAGCTGTTTTTT; CDR3 protein: CASSVAGSGELFF
V gene: TRBV6-2/TRBV6-3; clone size: few; J gene: TRBJ2-5; D gene: TRBD2; CDR3 DNA: TGTGCCAGCAGTTACTCGACTAGCCGAGAGACCCAGTACTTC; CDR3 protein: CASSYSTSRETQYF
V gene: TRBV4-1; clone size: .; J gene: TRBJ2-4; D gene: .; CDR3 DNA: TGCGCCAGCAGCCCAGGGTGGGGTCTAGCCAAAAACATTCAGTACTTC; CDR3 protein: CASSPGWGLAKNIQYF
V gene: TRBV7-9; clone size: .; J gene: TRBJ2-2; D gene: .; CDR3 DNA: TGTGCCAGCAGACCCGGGCCCCACACCGGGGAGCTGTTTTTT; CDR3 protein: CASRPGPHTGELFF
V gene: TRBV4-1; clone size: .; J gene: TRBJ2-2; D gene: TRBD2; CDR3 DNA: TGCGCCAGCAGCAGAGCGGGGGGCGGATCCATGAACACCGGGGAGCTGTTTTTT; CDR3 protein: CASSRAGGGSMNTGELFF
V gene: TRBV6-1; clone size: few; J gene: TRBJ1-6; D gene: .; CDR3 DNA: TGTGCCAGCATAGACAGTTACTATAATTCACCCCTCCACTTT; CDR3 protein: CASIDSYYNSPLHF
V gene: TRBV5-1; clone size: .; J gene: TRBJ2-5; D gene: TRBD2; CDR3 DNA: TGCGCCAGCAGAGGACTAGCGGGGTGGGAGACCCAGTACTTC; CDR3 protein: CASRGLAGWETQYF
V gene: TRBV4-1; clone size: many; J gene: TRBJ2-2; D gene: TRBD2; CDR3 DNA: TGCGCCAGCAGCCTTAGCGGGACCGGGGAGCTGTTTTTT; CDR3 protein: CASSLSGTGELFF
V gene: TRBV11-1; clone size: .; J gene: TRBJ2-3; D gene: .; CDR3 DNA: TGTGCCAGCAGCTCACCTGAGGGGGGGCTAGGCACAGATACGCAGTATTTT; CDR3 protein: CASSSPEGGLGTDTQYF
V gene: TRBV29-1; clone size: .; J gene: TRBJ2-1; D gene: .; CDR3 DNA: TGCAGCGTTGAAGACCCCGGAGGCGGGTGGCATGAGCAGTTCTTC; CDR3 protein: CSVEDPGGGWHEQFF
V gene: TRBV29-1; clone size: few; J gene: TRBJ1-1; D gene: .; CDR3 DNA: TGCAGCGTTGAGGGCCCCCCCACCGGCACTGAAGCTTTCTTT; CDR3 protein: CSVEGPPTGTEAFF
V gene: TRBV2; clone size: few; J gene: TRBJ1-6; D gene: .; CDR3 DNA: TGTGCCAGCACACCCGAGTTTGGCCGGGTAAATTCACCCCTCCACTTT; CDR3 protein: CASTPEFGRVNSPLHF
V gene: TRBV12-3/TRBV12-4; clone size: .; J gene: TRBJ2-5; D gene: TRBD1; CDR3 DNA: TGTGCCAGCAGTAGGGCGGACAGGGCTTATGAGACCCAGTACTTC; CDR3 protein: CASSRADRAYETQYF
V gene: TRBV12-3/TRBV12-4; clone size: .; J gene: TRBJ2-7; D gene: .; CDR3 DNA: TGTGCCAGCAGCCAGGACTCCCCCTACGAGCAGTACTTC; CDR3 protein: CASSQDSPYEQYF
V gene: TRBV7-9; clone size: few; J gene: TRBJ2-3; D gene: TRBD1; CDR3 DNA: TGTGCCAGCAGCCCAACTCGACAGGGGAAGTCTGGCACAGATACGCAGTATTTT; CDR3 protein: CASSPTRQGKSGTDTQYF
V gene: TRBV3-1; clone size: .; J gene: TRBJ2-2; D gene: TRBD1; CDR3 DNA: TGTGCCAGCAGCCGGACCGGGACAGCTTTTTCCGGGGAGCTGTTTTTT; CDR3 protein: CASSRTGTAFSGELFF
V gene: TRBV5-1; clone size: .; J gene: TRBJ2-2; D gene: TRBD2; CDR3 DNA: TGCGCCAGCAGCCTCGAGACTTCGGGACTAGCGGGGGGAAAGAACACCGGGGAGCTGTTTTTT; CDR3 protein: CASSLETSGLAGGKNTGELFF
V gene: TRBV6-2/TRBV6-3; clone size: few; J gene: TRBJ2-1; D gene: .; CDR3 DNA: TGTGCCAGCAGTTTGTGGGATTCCAATGAGCAGTTCTTC; CDR3 protein: CASSLWDSNEQFF
V gene: TRBV29-1; clone size: few; J gene: TRBJ2-1; D gene: .; CDR3 DNA: TGCAGCGTTGATCGGCGGGGACTTTACAATGAGCAGTTCTTC; CDR3 protein: CSVDRRGLYNEQFF